The next 30 T cell receptor beta chains were all read from a single sample in a study of blood T cell repertoires in COVID-19. Clones were read by immunoSEQ multiplex PCR, and TCRdb kept only the in-frame ones, dropping some. The sample holds about 50,000 clones, 90% to 95% seen once. The material sequenced was peripheral blood. The receptors derive from a human donor in a cohort sampled during active COVID-19.

The chain recombines TRBV3-1 (or the pseudogene TRBV3-2) with TRBJ2-2; no reliable D call. With 1 base removed from V and 3 bases from J, the gap between germline ends came to 6 bases. This CDR3 spans 14 amino acids. Germline V CDR1 and CDR2: LGHDT, YNNKEL (reference sequence). The CDR3 region has the DNA TGTGCCAGCAGCCAAGTCCGGGACACCGGGGAGCTGTTTTTT. Residues: CASSQVRDTGELFF.

The chain links TRBV11-2 to TRBJ1-2; D is possibly TRBD1 (6 bases). The CDR3 covers 15 residues. V dropped 0 bases and J dropped 2 bases, with 10 bases sitting between them. The V gene's germline CDR1 is SGHAT and CDR2 FQNNGV. CDR3 sequence (DNA): TGTGCCAGCAGCTTAGACTCCGGACAGAACTATGGCTACACCTTC. Its translation: CASSLDSGQNYGYTF.

The chain employs TRBV3-1 (or the pseudogene TRBV3-2) and TRBJ2-1; TRBD2 is a possible D gene (6 bases). Germline V CDR1 and CDR2: LGHDT, YNNKEL (reference sequence). V was clipped by 4 bases and J by 6 bases, with 16 bases between them. This CDR3 comprises 15 residues. This CDR3 reads CASSRRGSRVNEQFF. The CDR3 DNA reads as TGTGCCAGCAGCCGTCGGGGGAGTCGGGTCAATGAGCAGTTCTTC.

V and J are TRBV28 and TRBJ2-5; perhaps TRBD1 as D (5 bases). V was shortened by 8 bases and J by 5 bases, with 12 bases between the two germline ends. CDR1 and CDR2 from the germline V gene are MDHEN and SYDVKM. The CDR3 consists of 12 residues. CDR3 sequence: CASGGARETQYF. The CDR3 DNA follows: TGTGCCAGCGGTGGGGCCCGGGAGACCCAGTACTTC.

The chain recombines TRBV11-2 with TRBJ1-2; possibly TRBD1 for D (5 bases). The CDR3 runs 13 residues. Germline lookup yields CDR1 SGHAT and CDR2 FQNNGV. The ends were cut back, 8 bases at V and 1 base at J, with 11 bases in the middle. This CDR3 reads CASGHRINYGYTF. The CDR3 nucleotides read TGTGCCAGCGGCCACAGGATTAACTATGGCTACACCTTC.

This sequence joins TRBV18 and TRBJ2-1; D is unclear. V lost 0 bases, J lost 0 bases, and 9 bases lay in between. Looked up from germline, CDR1 is KGHSH and CDR2 is LQKENI. The CDR3 runs 16 residues. The CDR3 is CASSPPESYSYNEQFF. For the CDR3, the DNA is TGTGCCAGCTCACCACCGGAGAGCTACTCCTACAATGAGCAGTTCTTC.

The rearrangement uses TRBV19 and TRBJ1-2, with 8 nucleotides matching TRBD1. The CDR3 consists of 14 residues. V dropped 3 bases and J dropped 4; count of bases not matched to a gene: 4. CDR1 and CDR2 from the germline V gene are LNHDA and SQIVND (reference sequence). The CDR3 protein is CASSIGTGRYGYTF. The CDR3 nucleotides read TGTGCCAGTAGTATTGGGACAGGACGCTATGGCTACACCTTC.

Only a few counts were recorded for this clone. This chain uses TRBV7-2 with TRBJ2-2; 9 bases align to TRBD1. Germline lookup yields CDR1 SGHTA and CDR2 FQGNSA. Trimming cost V 2 bases and J 1 base; bases outside gene matches: 5. The length of the CDR3 is 17 residues. In nucleotides, the CDR3 is TGTGCCAGCAGCTTACTCGGGACAGGGTGGAACACCGGGGAGCTGTTTTTT. Its translation is CASSLLGTGWNTGELFF.

J is TRBJ1-2 and V is TRBV4-1; 8 bases align to TRBD1. Germline trimming cut 0 bases from V and 8 bases from J; bases unmatched to any gene: 11. CDR3 size: 16 residues. Germline CDR1 MGHRA, CDR2 YSYEKL. The chain's CDR3 is CASSQDDAGGIWGYTF. For the CDR3, the DNA is TGCGCCAGCAGCCAAGATGACGCAGGGGGCATTTGGGGCTACACCTTC.

This chain connects TRBV7-2 to TRBJ1-5; D gene uncertain. Trimming cost V 1 base and J 4 bases, with 14 bases left between them. The CDR3 spans 16 residues. In germline, CDR1 is SGHTA, CDR2 FQGNSA. CDR3 region: CASSLGYVGENQPQHF. The CDR3 bases are TGTGCCAGCAGCTTAGGGTATGTCGGGGAGAATCAGCCCCAGCATTTT.

In nucleotides, the CDR3 is TGTGCCAGCAGCTCCGGGACAGCGGATGTCCTTCCTAACTATGGCTACACCTTC. Amino acid sequence: CASSSGTADVLPNYGYTF. J is TRBJ1-2 and V is TRBV7-8, with TRBD1 matching over 7 bases. The CDR3 covers 18 residues. The trim removed 4 bases at V and 0 bases at J, leaving 14 bases unmatched. Looked up from germline, CDR1 is SGHVS and CDR2 is FQNEAQ.

The chain links TRBV7-9 to TRBJ2-3; D unclear. V lost 1 base and J lost 2, with 7 bases in between. Germline V CDR1 and CDR2: SEHNR, FQNEAQ (reference sequence). This CDR3 has 14 residues. The CDR3: CASSLDANTDTQYF. In DNA, the CDR3 is TGTGCCAGCAGCTTAGACGCTAACACAGATACGCAGTATTTT.

This clone is a singleton in its sample. The chain has TRBV12-3 or TRBV12-4 and TRBJ2-1; D remains ambiguous. V was shortened by 2 bases and J by 15 bases, with 11 bases between the two germline ends. The CDR3 runs 11 residues. This chain's CDR3 is CASSLPGSLFF. The CDR3 nucleotides are TGTGCCAGCAGTTTACCCGGTAGCCTGTTCTTC.

J is TRBJ1-2 and V is TRBV19, with 7 bases lining up with TRBD1. The V and J ends lost 3 bases and 6 bases, in that order; junction bases with no gene match: 4. Germline CDR1 and CDR2: LNHDA and SQIVND (reference sequence). CDR3 length equals 13 residues. CDR3 nucleotide sequence: TGTGCCAGTAGTATGGGACAGCGAGATGGCTACACCTTC. It codes for CASSMGQRDGYTF.

The chain couples TRBV6-6 to TRBJ2-6, with D perhaps matching TRBD1 (6 bases). This CDR3 has 16 residues. CDR1 and CDR2 (germline): MNHNY, SVGAGI (reference sequence). V lost 5 bases and J lost 0, with 11 bases in between. The CDR3 region has the DNA TGTGCCAGCAGTCCTGGACAGCACTCTGGGGCCAACGTCCTGACTTTC. Encoded protein: CASSPGQHSGANVLTF.

The rearrangement links TRBV6-5 to TRBJ1-2; D unclear. CDR1 is MNHEY, CDR2 SVGAGI, per germline. The V end lost 2 bases, the J end lost 0 bases, and 4 bases lay between the germline ends. The CDR3 totals 13 residues. The CDR3 loop reads CASSYEANYGYTF. CDR3 nucleotides: TGTGCCAGCAGTTACGAGGCTAACTATGGCTACACCTTC.

The chain combines TRBV6-2 or TRBV6-3 with TRBJ2-4; 8 nucleotides line up with TRBD2. There are 18 residues in the CDR3. V was pared by 0 bases and J by 0 bases, with 7 bases of the junction left unmatched. Germline V gene lookup returns CDR1 MNHEY and CDR2 SVGEGT. The CDR3 sequence: CASSYSTGGKLAKNIQYF. The CDR3, as DNA: TGTGCCAGCAGTTACTCGACGGGAGGGAAGCTAGCCAAAAACATTCAGTACTTC.

V gene TRBV6-6 combines with J gene TRBJ2-2, with a possible D match to TRBD2 (7 bases). The V end was cut by 7 bases, the J end by 3 bases, with 15 bases between. Germline lookup yields CDR1 MNHNY and CDR2 SVGAGI (reference sequence). The CDR3 contains 15 residues. The CDR3 coding sequence is TGTGCCAGCATAGTTGAAGGGGGGGACACCGGGGAGCTGTTTTTT. It yields the protein CASIVEGGDTGELFF.

The rearrangement links TRBV9 to TRBJ2-1, with 12 bases matching TRBD2. The J segment lost 7 bases and the V segment lost 3 bases, leaving 8 bases of the junction unmatched. Germline loops: CDR1 SGDLS, CDR2 YYNGEE. This CDR3 comprises 16 residues. CDR3 loop: CASSETLAGGWNEQFF. In DNA, the CDR3 is TGTGCCAGCAGCGAGACGCTAGCGGGAGGGTGGAATGAGCAGTTCTTC.

This chain joins TRBV6-5 and TRBJ2-2; D not certain. V gave up 6 bases and J gave up 6 bases, with 17 bases separating them. The CDR3 spans 15 residues. Germline CDR1 and CDR2: MNHEY and SVGAGI. The CDR3 bases are TGTGCCAGCAGGGAGACGGTGCCCGGAGCCGGGGAGCTGTTTTTT. It encodes CASRETVPGAGELFF.

The chain couples TRBV6-6 to TRBJ2-7, with 8 bases lining up with TRBD1. Germline CDR1 reads MNHNY; CDR2 reads SVGAGI (reference sequence). Unmatched junction bases numbered 7, after V lost 2 bases and J lost 1 base. CDR3 size: 16 residues. The DNA of the CDR3 is TGTGCCAGCAGTTACGGGGGTAACAGGGGGTCCTACGAGCAGTACTTC. This encodes CASSYGGNRGSYEQYF.

The J gene is TRBJ2-3, the V gene TRBV6-6; 8 nucleotides line up with TRBD2. The CDR3 runs to 17 residues. With V trimmed by 5 bases and J by 0 bases, 10 bases remained unmatched. The germline V gene encodes CDR1 MNHNY and CDR2 SVGAGI (reference sequence). The DNA of the CDR3 is TGTGCCAGCAGTCCCCCGGGTAGCGGGGCGAGCACAGATACGCAGTATTTT. Translating gives CASSPPGSGASTDTQYF.

The chain couples TRBV12-3 or TRBV12-4 to TRBJ2-2, with a weak D call TRBD2 (6 bases). With 8 bases removed from V and 7 bases from J, the gap between germline ends came to 14 bases. The CDR3 runs to 13 residues. CDR3 in amino acids: CASSGREHGELFF. Written as DNA, the CDR3 is TGTGCCAGCTCAGGGCGGGAACACGGGGAGCTGTTTTTT.

The V gene is TRBV7-2, the J gene TRBJ2-1; D unclear. Trimming stripped 0 bases from V and 0 bases from J, with 6 bases between. This CDR3 spans 15 amino acids. The germline V gene encodes CDR1 SGHTA and CDR2 FQGNSA. DNA for the CDR3: TGTGCCAGCAGCTTAGCTGCTAGCTCCTACAATGAGCAGTTCTTC. Amino acids: CASSLAASSYNEQFF.

The chain carries TRBV3-1 (or the pseudogene TRBV3-2) and TRBJ1-3; no clear D. The CDR3 sequence is 11 residues long. V lost 10 bases and J 0 bases, leaving 4 bases between the germline ends. CDR1 and CDR2 from the germline V gene are LGHDT and YNNKEL (reference sequence). CDR3 loop: CATSSGNTIYF. CDR3 sequence (DNA): TGTGCCACCTCCTCTGGAAACACCATATATTTT.

V and J are TRBV6-2 or TRBV6-3 and TRBJ1-2; 7 bases agree with TRBD1. Per germline, CDR1 MNHEY and CDR2 SVGEGT. This CDR3 comprises 14 residues. After removal of 5 bases from V and 4 bases from J, the junction contained 7 bases not matched to a gene. Here the CDR3 reads CASSLGQDIYGYTF. In nucleotides, the CDR3 is TGTGCCAGCAGTCTCGGACAGGACATCTATGGCTACACCTTC.

With regard to this clone: One junction end disagrees with the germline gene, perhaps due to a read error. This chain links TRBV6-2 or TRBV6-3 with TRBJ2-5; 11 positions match TRBD1. This CDR3 is 13 amino acids long. Germline values: CDR1 MNHEY, CDR2 SVGEGT. The CDR3 loop reads CASSYSGGTGGNF. The DNA for the CDR3 is TGTGCCAGCAGTTACTCCGGCGGGACAGGGGGAAACTTC.

This rearrangement joins TRBV5-4 to TRBJ2-1, with a tentative D call TRBD1 (6 bases). This CDR3 has 15 amino acids. Trimming removed 4 bases at V and 6 bases at J, with 17 bases between. From germline, CDR1 is SGHNT and CDR2 YYREEE (reference sequence). Here the CDR3 reads CASSGEVDSRNEQFF. DNA of the CDR3: TGTGCCAGCAGCGGAGAGGTGGACAGTCGCAATGAGCAGTTCTTC.

The chain carries TRBV7-9 and TRBJ2-7, with D tentatively TRBD1 (6 bases). The germline V gene has CDR1 SEHNR and CDR2 FQNEAQ (reference sequence). Trimming took off 5 bases at V and 2 bases at J, with 10 bases between the two ends. CDR3 length equals 13 residues. The CDR3 DNA reads TGTGCCAGCAGCGTCGGACAGACCTACGAGCAGTACTTC. Protein: CASSVGQTYEQYF.

This chain links TRBV9 with TRBJ2-3; D may be TRBD1 (6 bases). V shed 0 bases and J shed 7 bases, with 12 bases lying between them. This CDR3 is built from 14 residues. Looked up from germline, CDR1 is SGDLS and CDR2 is YYNGEE. CDR3 sequence (DNA): TGTGCCAGCAGCGTAGACAGGACAGCTTATACGCAGTATTTT. Translating it yields CASSVDRTAYTQYF. Supplemented by reference TRBV9 and TRBJ2-3, the full variable domain reads DSGVTQTPKHLITATGQRVTLRCSPRSGDLSVYWYQQSLDQGLQFLIQYYNGEERAKGNILERFSAQQFPDLHSELNLSSLELGDSALYFCASSVDRTAYTQYFGPGTRLTVL.